Listed below are T cell receptor beta chains from one sample, sequenced in a study of T cell responses to AZD1222 COVID-19 vaccine. Only in-frame clones appear in the TCRdb table, and some are missing; sequencing was by immunoSEQ multiplex PCR. The sample has more than 100,000 clones, 85% to 95% seen once. The source material was peripheral blood, sampled on day 0 of AZD1222 vaccination. All receptors come from an adult in good health. Each CDR3 is given with its conserved first and last residue. Each record gives: V gene, J gene, CDR3 protein.

TRBV9	TRBJ2-7	CASSVEGQGFYEQYF
TRBV12-3/TRBV12-4	TRBJ1-2	CVSSSGTNYGYTF
TRBV6-5	TRBJ1-1	CASSYGAGMNTEAFF
TRBV30	TRBJ2-5	CAWSLGLGETQYF
TRBV19	TRBJ1-1	CASIGGYTEAFF
TRBV5-1	TRBJ1-4	CASRLGGTTNEKLFF
TRBV7-2	TRBJ2-7	CASSKEGLSYEQYF
TRBV9	TRBJ1-2	CASSVEGERGQGYTF
TRBV18	TRBJ1-2	CASSPSDTRGYTF
TRBV2	TRBJ1-5	CASSDRGQGADQPQHF
TRBV5-1	TRBJ1-6	CASSQIGTGSGSPLHF
TRBV4-2	TRBJ2-5	CASSQDTGTGAETQYF
TRBV9	TRBJ1-3	CASSVAASQSSGNTIYF
TRBV5-5	TRBJ1-2	CASSAGVGNYGYTF
TRBV15	TRBJ1-2	CATSRGGLGLYGYTF
TRBV12-3/TRBV12-4	TRBJ1-2	CASSPTGTYGYTF
TRBV5-1	TRBJ1-3	CASSLVSTSGNTIYF
TRBV5-4	TRBJ2-5	CASSFGGGGETQYF
TRBV30	TRBJ2-3	CAWSGQAGTDTQYF
TRBV14	TRBJ1-4	CASSPVSRAITSTNEKLFF
TRBV6-2/TRBV6-3	TRBJ2-1	CASSPRGRWSNEQFF
TRBV4-1	TRBJ1-5	CASSQAFLNQPQHF